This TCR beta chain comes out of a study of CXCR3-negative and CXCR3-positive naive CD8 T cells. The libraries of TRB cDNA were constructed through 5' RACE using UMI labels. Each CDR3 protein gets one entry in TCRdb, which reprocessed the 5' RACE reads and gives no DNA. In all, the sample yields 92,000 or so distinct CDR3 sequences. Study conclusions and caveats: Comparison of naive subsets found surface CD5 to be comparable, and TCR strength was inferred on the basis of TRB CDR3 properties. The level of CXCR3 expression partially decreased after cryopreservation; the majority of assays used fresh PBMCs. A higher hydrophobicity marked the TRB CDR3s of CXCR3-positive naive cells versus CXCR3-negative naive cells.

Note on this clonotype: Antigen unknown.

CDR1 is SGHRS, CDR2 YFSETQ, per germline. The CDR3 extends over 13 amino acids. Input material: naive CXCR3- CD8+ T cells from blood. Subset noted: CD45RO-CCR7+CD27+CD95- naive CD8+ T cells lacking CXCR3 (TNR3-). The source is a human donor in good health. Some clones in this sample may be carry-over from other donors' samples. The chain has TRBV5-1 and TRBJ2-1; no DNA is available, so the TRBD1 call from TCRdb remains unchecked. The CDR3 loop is CASSISPGQGLFF.